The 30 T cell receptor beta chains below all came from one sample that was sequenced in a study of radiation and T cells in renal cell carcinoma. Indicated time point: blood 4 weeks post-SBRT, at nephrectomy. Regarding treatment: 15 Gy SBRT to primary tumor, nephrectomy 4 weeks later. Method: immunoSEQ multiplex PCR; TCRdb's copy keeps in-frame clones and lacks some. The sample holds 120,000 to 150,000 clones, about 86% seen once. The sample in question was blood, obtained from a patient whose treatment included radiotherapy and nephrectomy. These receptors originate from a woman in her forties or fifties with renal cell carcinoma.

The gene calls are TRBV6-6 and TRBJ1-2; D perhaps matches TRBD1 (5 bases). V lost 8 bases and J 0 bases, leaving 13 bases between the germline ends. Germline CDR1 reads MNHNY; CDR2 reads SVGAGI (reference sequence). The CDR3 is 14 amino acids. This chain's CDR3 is CASGTRRANYGYTF. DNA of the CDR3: TGTGCCAGCGGGACCCGTAGGGCTAACTATGGCTACACCTTC.

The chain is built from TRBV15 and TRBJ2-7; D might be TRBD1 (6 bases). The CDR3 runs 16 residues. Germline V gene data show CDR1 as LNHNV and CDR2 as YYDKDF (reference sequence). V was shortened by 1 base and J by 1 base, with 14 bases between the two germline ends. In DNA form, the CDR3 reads TGTGCCACCAGCAGAGGTCCGGGACACACATCCTACGAGCAGTACTTC. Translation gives CATSRGPGHTSYEQYF.

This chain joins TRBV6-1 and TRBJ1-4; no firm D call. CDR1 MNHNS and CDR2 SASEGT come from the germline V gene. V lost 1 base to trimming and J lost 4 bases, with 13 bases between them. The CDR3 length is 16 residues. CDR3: CASSEEGTAINEKLFF. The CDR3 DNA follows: TGTGCCAGCAGTGAAGAGGGTACAGCGATTAATGAAAAACTGTTTTTT.

CDR3 DNA sequence: TGTGCCAGCAGCCCCAAAGATCAGAATCCCTATGGCTACACCTTC. This gives the protein CASSPKDQNPYGYTF. This chain connects TRBV9 to TRBJ1-2; D gene uncertain. V lost 4 bases to trimming and J lost 4 bases, with 17 bases between them. The CDR3 contains 15 residues. The germline V gene has CDR1 SGDLS and CDR2 YYNGEE.

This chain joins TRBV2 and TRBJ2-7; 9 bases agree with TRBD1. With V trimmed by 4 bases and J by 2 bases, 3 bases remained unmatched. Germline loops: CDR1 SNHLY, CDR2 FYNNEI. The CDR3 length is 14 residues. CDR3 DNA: TGTGCCAGCAGTGGAAACAGGGGGCCCTACGAGCAGTACTTC. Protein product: CASSGNRGPYEQYF.

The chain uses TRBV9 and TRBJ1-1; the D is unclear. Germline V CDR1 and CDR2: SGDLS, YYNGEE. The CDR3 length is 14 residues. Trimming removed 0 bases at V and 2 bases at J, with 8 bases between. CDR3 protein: CASSVVYGNTEAFF. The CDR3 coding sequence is TGTGCCAGCAGCGTAGTCTACGGAAACACTGAAGCTTTCTTT.

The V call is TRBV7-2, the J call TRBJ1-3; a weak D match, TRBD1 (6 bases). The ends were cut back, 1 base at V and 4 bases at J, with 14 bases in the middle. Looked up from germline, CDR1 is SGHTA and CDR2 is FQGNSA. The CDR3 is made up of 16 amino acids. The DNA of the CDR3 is TGTGCCAGCAGCTTAGGTTACAGGGTGGGAGGAAACACCATATATTTT. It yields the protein CASSLGYRVGGNTIYF.

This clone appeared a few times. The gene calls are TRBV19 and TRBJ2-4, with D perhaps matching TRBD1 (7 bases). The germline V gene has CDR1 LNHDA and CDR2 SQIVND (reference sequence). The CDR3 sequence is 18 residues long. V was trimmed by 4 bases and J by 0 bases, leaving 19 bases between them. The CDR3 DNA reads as TGTGCCAGTAGTACACGGGGGACAGCCATCCTAGCCAAAAACATTCAGTACTTC. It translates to CASSTRGTAILAKNIQYF.

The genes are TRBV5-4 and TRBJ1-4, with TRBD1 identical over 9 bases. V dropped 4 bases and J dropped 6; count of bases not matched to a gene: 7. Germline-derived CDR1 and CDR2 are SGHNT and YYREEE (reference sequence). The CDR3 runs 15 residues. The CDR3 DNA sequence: TGTGCCAGCAGCCCTGGACAGGGGATGGATGAAAAACTGTTTTTT. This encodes CASSPGQGMDEKLFF.

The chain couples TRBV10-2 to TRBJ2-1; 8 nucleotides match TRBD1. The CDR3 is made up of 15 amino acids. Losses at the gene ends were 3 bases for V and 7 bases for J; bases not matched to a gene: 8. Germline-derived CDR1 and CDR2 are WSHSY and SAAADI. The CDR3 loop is CASSDLGQERNEQFF. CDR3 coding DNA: TGCGCCAGCAGTGATTTGGGACAGGAGAGGAATGAGCAGTTCTTC.

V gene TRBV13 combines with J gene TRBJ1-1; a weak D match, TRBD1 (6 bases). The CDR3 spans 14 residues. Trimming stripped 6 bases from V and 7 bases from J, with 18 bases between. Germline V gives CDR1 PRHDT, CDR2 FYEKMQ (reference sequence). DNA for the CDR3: TGTGCCAGCAGTTACAACAGGGACGAGGGTGAAGCTTTCTTT. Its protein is CASSYNRDEGEAFF.

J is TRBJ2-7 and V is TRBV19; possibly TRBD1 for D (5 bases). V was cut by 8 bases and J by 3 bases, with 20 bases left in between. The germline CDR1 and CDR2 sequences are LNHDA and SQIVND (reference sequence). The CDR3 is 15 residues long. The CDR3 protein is CASSLATQGIYEQYF. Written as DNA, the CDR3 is TGTGCCAGTTCACTCGCTACGCAGGGTATCTACGAGCAGTACTTC.

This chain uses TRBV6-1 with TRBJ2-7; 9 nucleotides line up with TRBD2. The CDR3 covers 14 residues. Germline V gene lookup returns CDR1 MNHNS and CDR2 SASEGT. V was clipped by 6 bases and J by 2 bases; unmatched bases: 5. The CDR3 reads CASRVSGGPYEQYF. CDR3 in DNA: TGTGCCAGCAGGGTTAGCGGGGGCCCCTACGAGCAGTACTTC.

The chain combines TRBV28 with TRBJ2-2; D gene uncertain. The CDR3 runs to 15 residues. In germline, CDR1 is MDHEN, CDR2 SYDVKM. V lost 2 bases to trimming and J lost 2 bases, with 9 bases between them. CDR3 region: CASSLPRLNTGELFF. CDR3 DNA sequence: TGTGCCAGCAGTTTACCCCGACTTAACACCGGGGAGCTGTTTTTT.

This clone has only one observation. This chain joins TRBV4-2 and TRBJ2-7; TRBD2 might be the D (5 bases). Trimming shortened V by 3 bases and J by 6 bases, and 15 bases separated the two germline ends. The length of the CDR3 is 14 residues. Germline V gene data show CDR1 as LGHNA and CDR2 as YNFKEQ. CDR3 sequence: CASSQDSGGGEQYF. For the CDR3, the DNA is TGTGCCAGCAGCCAGGACTCCGGAGGTGGCGAGCAGTACTTC.

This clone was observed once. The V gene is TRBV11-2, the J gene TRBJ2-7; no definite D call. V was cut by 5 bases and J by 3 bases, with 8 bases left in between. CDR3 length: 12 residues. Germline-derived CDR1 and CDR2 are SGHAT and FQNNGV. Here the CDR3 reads CASSPTNYEQYF. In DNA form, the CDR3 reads TGTGCCAGCAGCCCCACGAACTACGAGCAGTACTTC.

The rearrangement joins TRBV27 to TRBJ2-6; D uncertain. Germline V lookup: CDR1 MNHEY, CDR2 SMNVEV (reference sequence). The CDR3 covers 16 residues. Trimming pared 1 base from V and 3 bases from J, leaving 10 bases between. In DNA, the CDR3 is TGTGCCAGCAGTTTATTCCCTCGCCTTGGGGCCAACGTCCTGACTTTC. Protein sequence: CASSLFPRLGANVLTF.

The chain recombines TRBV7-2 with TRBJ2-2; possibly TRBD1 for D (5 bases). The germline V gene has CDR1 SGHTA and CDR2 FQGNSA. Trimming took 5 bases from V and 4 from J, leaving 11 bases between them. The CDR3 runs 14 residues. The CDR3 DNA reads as TGTGCCAGCAGCCCAGGGTCGGGCACCGGGGAGCTGTTTTTT. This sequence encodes CASSPGSGTGELFF.

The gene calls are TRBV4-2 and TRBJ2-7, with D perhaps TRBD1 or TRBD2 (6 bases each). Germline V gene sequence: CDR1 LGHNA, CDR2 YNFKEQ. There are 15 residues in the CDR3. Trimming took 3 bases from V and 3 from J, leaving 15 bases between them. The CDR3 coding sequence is TGTGCCAGCAGCCAGGGGGAGGAGGGGGTCTACGAGCAGTACTTC. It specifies CASSQGEEGVYEQYF.

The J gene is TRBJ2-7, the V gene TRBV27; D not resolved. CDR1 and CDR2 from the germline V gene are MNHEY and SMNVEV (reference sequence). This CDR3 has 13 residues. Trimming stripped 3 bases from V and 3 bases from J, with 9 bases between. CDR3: CASSFGPNYEQYF. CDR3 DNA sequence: TGTGCCAGCAGTTTTGGACCCAACTACGAGCAGTACTTC.

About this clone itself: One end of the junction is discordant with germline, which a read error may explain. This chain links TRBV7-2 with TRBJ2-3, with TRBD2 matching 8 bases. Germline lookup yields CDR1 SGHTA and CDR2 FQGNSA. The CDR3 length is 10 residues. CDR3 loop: CASSGPGLDF. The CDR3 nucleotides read TGTGCCAGCAGCGGACCGGGACTAGATTTT.

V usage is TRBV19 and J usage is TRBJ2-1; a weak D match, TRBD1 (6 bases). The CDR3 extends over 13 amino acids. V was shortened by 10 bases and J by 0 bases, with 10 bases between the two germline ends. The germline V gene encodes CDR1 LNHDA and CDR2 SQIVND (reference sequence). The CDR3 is CATTGSSYNEQFF. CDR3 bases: TGTGCCACAACAGGGAGCTCCTACAATGAGCAGTTCTTC.

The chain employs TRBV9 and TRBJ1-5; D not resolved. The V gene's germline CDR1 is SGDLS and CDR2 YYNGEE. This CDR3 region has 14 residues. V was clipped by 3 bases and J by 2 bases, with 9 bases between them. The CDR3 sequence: CASSAEVGNQPQHF. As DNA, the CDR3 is TGTGCCAGCAGCGCCGAGGTTGGCAATCAGCCCCAGCATTTT.

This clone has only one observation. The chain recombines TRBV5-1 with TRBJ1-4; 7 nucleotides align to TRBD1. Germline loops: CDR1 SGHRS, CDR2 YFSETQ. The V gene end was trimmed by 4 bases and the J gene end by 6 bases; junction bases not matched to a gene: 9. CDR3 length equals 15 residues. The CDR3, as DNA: TGCGCCAGCAGCCTACAGGGGAGGAGCGATGAAAAACTGTTTTTT. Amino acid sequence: CASSLQGRSDEKLFF.

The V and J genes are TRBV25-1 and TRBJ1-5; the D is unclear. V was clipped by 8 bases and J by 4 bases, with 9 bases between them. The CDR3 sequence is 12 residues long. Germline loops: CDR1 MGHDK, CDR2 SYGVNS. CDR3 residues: CASCSGNQPQHF. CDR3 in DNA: TGTGCCAGCTGTTCCGGGAATCAGCCCCAGCATTTT.

The CDR3 sequence: CASSLEPGLNEKLFF. As DNA, the CDR3 is TGTGCCAGCAGCTTGGAGCCAGGGCTTAATGAAAAACTGTTTTTT. J is TRBJ1-4 and V is TRBV5-5; D perhaps matches TRBD1 (5 bases). This CDR3 is built from 15 residues. Per germline, CDR1 SGHKS and CDR2 YYEKEE (reference sequence). Trimming removed 0 bases from V and 4 bases from J, with 10 bases in between.

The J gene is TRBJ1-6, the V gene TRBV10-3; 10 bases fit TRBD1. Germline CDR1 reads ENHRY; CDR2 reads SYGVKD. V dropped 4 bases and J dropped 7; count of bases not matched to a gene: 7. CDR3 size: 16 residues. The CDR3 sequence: CAISARLGQGNSPLHF. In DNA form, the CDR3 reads TGTGCCATCAGTGCCCGGCTGGGACAGGGGAATTCACCCCTCCACTTT.

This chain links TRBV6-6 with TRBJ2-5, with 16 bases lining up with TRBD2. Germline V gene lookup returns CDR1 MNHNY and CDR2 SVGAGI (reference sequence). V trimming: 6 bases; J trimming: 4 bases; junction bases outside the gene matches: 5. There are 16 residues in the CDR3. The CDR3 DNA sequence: TGTGCCAGCAGCCTGGGACTAGCGGGGGGGCGAGAGACCCAGTACTTC. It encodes CASSLGLAGGRETQYF.

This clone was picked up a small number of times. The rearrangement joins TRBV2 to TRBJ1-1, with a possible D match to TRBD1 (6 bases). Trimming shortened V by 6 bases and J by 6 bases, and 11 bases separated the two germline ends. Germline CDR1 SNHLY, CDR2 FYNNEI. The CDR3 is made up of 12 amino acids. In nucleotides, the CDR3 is TGTGCCAGCAGCGCGGACAGTGCTGAAGCTTTCTTT. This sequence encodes CASSADSAEAFF.

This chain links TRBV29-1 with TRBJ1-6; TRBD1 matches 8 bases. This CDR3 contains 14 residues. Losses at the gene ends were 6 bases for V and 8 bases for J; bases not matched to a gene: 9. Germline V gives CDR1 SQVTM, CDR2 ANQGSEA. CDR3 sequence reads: CSVSQGAGDSPLHF. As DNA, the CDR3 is TGCAGCGTATCTCAGGGGGCCGGGGATTCACCCCTCCACTTT. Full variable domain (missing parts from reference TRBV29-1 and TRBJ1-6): SAVISQKPSRDICQRGTSLTIQCQVDSQVTMMFWYRQQPGQSLTLIATANQGSEATYESGFVIDKFPISRPNLTFSTLTVSNMSPEDSSIYLCSVSQGAGDSPLHFGNGTRLTVT.